One sample yielded the 22 T cell receptor gamma chains listed below, sequenced in a study of gamma-delta chains in newborns, infants, children. TCRdb reran clone calling via CATT on the reads. The repertoire holds fewer than 2,000 gamma-chain clones, 60% to 75% seen once, with about 23% in the top ten. Sequenced input: blood. The receptors here all came from a child who was a newborn, infant or young child, either healthy, febrile or measles-vaccinated (not recorded which).

A note on this clone: The junction departs from the called germline gene at one end, perhaps through a read error. CDR3 in amino acids: CALWMQELGKKTKVF. The DNA of the CDR3 is TGTGCCTTGTGGATGCAAGAGTTGGGCAAAAAAACCAAGGTATTT. The V and J genes are TRGV9 and TRGJP. TCRdb carries no J gene annotation; the J gene was assigned here by matching the DNA with germline. The CDR3 length is 15 residues. CDR1 and CDR2 (germline): GITISATS, ISYDGTV (reference sequence).

A remark on this clone: This may stem from a read error, because a much larger clone lies one nucleotide away. The identical CDR3 is also encoded by other nucleotide sequences in the sample. This sequence joins TRGV9 and TRGJP. The J gene, not given by TCRdb, was assigned here from a germline match of the nucleotide sequence. The V gene end was trimmed by 0 bases and the J gene end by 7 bases; junction bases not matched to a gene: 6. The CDR3 is 17 residues long. The V gene's germline CDR1 is GITISATS and CDR2 ISYDGTV (reference sequence). As DNA, the CDR3 is TGTGCCTTGTGGGAGGTGCAGAGGGAGTTGGGCAAAAAAATCAAGGTATTT. This gives the protein CALWEVQRELGKKIKVF.

To note about this clone: Additional DNA sequences in this sample encode the identical CDR3. This rearrangement joins TRGV9 to TRGJP. The J gene, absent from TCRdb, was called here by matching the DNA to germline. V lost 0 bases to trimming and J lost 11 bases; unmatched junction nucleotides: 4. The germline V gene has CDR1 GITISATS and CDR2 ISYDGTV (reference sequence). CDR3 size: 15 residues. The chain's CDR3 is CALWEVVLGKKIKVF. In nucleotides, the CDR3 is TGTGCCTTGTGGGAGGTGGTGCTGGGCAAAAAAATCAAGGTATTT.

The CDR3 coding sequence is TGTGCCACCTGGGACAGCCTGAATTATTATAAGAAACTCTTT. This gives the protein CATWDSLNYYKKLF. The chain is built from TRGV3 and TRGJ1 or TRGJ2. TCRdb supplies no J gene; here it was assigned by aligning the nucleotide sequence to germline. Germline CDR1 and CDR2: VTNTFY and YDVSTARD (reference sequence). This CDR3 has 14 residues. The V gene end was trimmed by 1 base and the J gene end by 0 bases; junction bases not matched to a gene: 3.

This clone was seen a single time. CDR3 sequence reads: CALWEVRYNKLF. Written as DNA, the CDR3 is TGTGCCTTGTGGGAGGTGCGTTATAACAAACTCTTT. The V gene was identified as TRGV9, while no J gene was called. CDR3 length: 12 amino acids. Germline loops: CDR1 GITISATS, CDR2 ISYDGTV (reference sequence).

This clone was found a few times. The V gene is TRGV9, the J gene TRGJP. Matching the DNA to germline supplied the J gene, which TCRdb does not give. The CDR3 totals 15 residues. Per the germline V gene, CDR1 is GITISATS and CDR2 is ISYDGTV (reference sequence). Germline trimming cut 0 bases from V and 11 bases from J; bases unmatched to any gene: 4. This CDR3 reads CALWEVQVGKKIKVF. The CDR3 DNA sequence: TGTGCCTTGTGGGAGGTGCAGGTGGGCAAAAAAATCAAGGTATTT.

The rearrangement links TRGV9 to TRGJP. Because TCRdb records no J gene, it was assigned here through a match of the DNA to germline. V gave up 2 bases and J gave up 7 bases; unmatched junction bases: 11. The CDR3 is 18 residues long. The germline CDR1 and CDR2 sequences are GITISATS and ISYDGTV (reference sequence). CDR3 sequence reads: CALWEAGGAELGKKIKVF. In nucleotides, the CDR3 is TGTGCCTTGTGGGAGGCCGGAGGGGCCGAGTTGGGCAAAAAAATCAAGGTATTT.

The rearrangement joins TRGV9 to TRGJP. Matching the DNA to germline supplied the J gene, which TCRdb does not give. This CDR3 is built from 17 residues. J was trimmed by 7 bases and V by 4 bases; bases with no gene match: 10. The V gene's germline CDR1 is GITISATS and CDR2 ISYDGTV (reference sequence). CDR3 DNA: TGTGCCTTGTGGGATGCCCCTCGGGAGTTGGGCAAAAAAATCAAGGTATTT. Protein: CALWDAPRELGKKIKVF.

This clone was observed once. The chain employs TRGV9 and TRGJP. Here the J gene was assigned by germline matching of the DNA, as TCRdb has none. CDR3 length: 18 amino acids. From germline, CDR1 is GITISATS and CDR2 ISYDGTV (reference sequence). V shed 1 base, J shed 11 bases, and the junction held 14 bases outside the gene matches. The CDR3, as DNA: TGTGCCTTGTGGGAGGTCAGCGTGGGGGGGCTGGGCAAAAAAATCAAGGTATTT. This codes for CALWEVSVGGLGKKIKVF.

In the case of this clone: At one end, the junction sequence differs from germline, possibly due to a read error. The chain combines TRGV9 with TRGJP. TCRdb records no J gene; here it was assigned by comparing the DNA to germline. The CDR3 sequence is 15 residues long. CDR1 GITISATS and CDR2 ISYDGTV come from the germline V gene (reference sequence). The CDR3 DNA is TGTGCCTTGTGGAAACGAGAGTTGGACAAAAAGATCAAGGTATTT. Amino acids: CALWKRELDKKIKVF.

The chain recombines TRGV9 with TRGJP. TCRdb carries no J gene annotation; the J gene was assigned here by matching the DNA with germline. This CDR3 has 20 residues. Germline values: CDR1 GITISATS, CDR2 ISYDGTV (reference sequence). V shed 0 bases, J shed 7 bases, and the junction held 15 bases outside the gene matches. CDR3 nucleotides: TGTGCCTTGTGGGAGGTGCAATTAGGGGCTCGGGAGTTGGGCAAAAAAATCAAGGTATTT. It is translated as CALWEVQLGARELGKKIKVF.

The chain joins TRGV9 to TRGJP. TCRdb leaves out the J gene; it was filled in here by matching the DNA to germline. The V segment lost 1 base and the J segment 9 bases; nucleotides outside the gene matches: 3. Germline V gene sequence: CDR1 GITISATS, CDR2 ISYDGTV (reference sequence). This CDR3 has 15 amino acids. The CDR3 loop reads CALWEVSLGKKIKVF. CDR3 DNA: TGTGCCTTGTGGGAGGTCTCGTTGGGCAAAAAAATCAAGGTATTT.

The CDR3: CATWEPKNYYKKLF. CDR3 sequence (DNA): TGTGCCACCTGGGAACCTAAGAATTATTATAAGAAACTCTTT. This rearrangement joins TRGV5 to TRGJ1 or TRGJ2. The J gene was not available in TCRdb and was assigned here by matching the DNA to germline segments. The length of the CDR3 is 14 residues. Germline trimming cut 4 bases from V and 0 bases from J; bases unmatched to any gene: 6. Germline values: CDR1 VINAFY, CDR2 YDVSNSKD.

A remark on this clone: The sample holds other DNA sequences that translate to the same CDR3. There is no J gene call, but TRGV9 is given as the V gene. The CDR3 has 17 residues. Germline assignment: CDR1 GITISATS and CDR2 ISYDGTV (reference sequence). The CDR3 region is CALWEVRAELGKKIKVF. The CDR3 region has the DNA TGTGCCTTGTGGGAGGTGCGGGCCGAGTTGGGCAAAAAAATAAAGGTATTT.

J is TRGJP and V is TRGV9. The J gene is not listed in TCRdb, so it was assigned here from a DNA match to germline. This CDR3 comprises 18 residues. From germline, CDR1 is GITISATS and CDR2 ISYDGTV (reference sequence). V trimming: 1 base; J trimming: 2 bases; junction bases outside the gene matches: 5. The CDR3 reads CALWEVRRQELGKKIKVF. CDR3 DNA sequence: TGTGCCTTGTGGGAGGTCCGCCGGCAAGAGTTGGGCAAAAAAATCAAGGTATTT.

Worth noting for this clone: Other DNA variants within this sample encode the same CDR3. The chain has TRGV9 and TRGJP. The J gene, left out of TCRdb, was set here by checking the DNA against germline. Trimming removed 2 bases from V and 4 bases from J; junction bases left unmatched: 5. CDR3 length: 17 amino acids. Germline CDR1 reads GITISATS; CDR2 reads ISYDGTV (reference sequence). This chain's CDR3 is CALWEALQELGKKIKVF. DNA for the CDR3: TGTGCCTTGTGGGAGGCCCTTCAAGAGTTGGGCAAAAAAATCAAGGTATTT.

The chain has TRGV2 and TRGJ1 or TRGJ2. TCRdb does not report a J gene; here it was assigned by matching the DNA to germline references. J lost 5 bases, V lost 3 bases, and 10 bases had no gene match. The CDR3 has 14 residues. Germline CDR1 is EGSNGY and CDR2 is YDSYNSKV. The CDR3 DNA sequence: TGTGCCACCTGGGACCGGGCAAGGAATTATAAGAAACTCTTT. Protein product: CATWDRARNYKKLF.

This clone was counted between two and nine times. Other DNA variants within this sample encode the same CDR3. This chain links TRGV9 with TRGJP. TCRdb carries no J gene annotation; the J gene was assigned here by matching the DNA with germline. Losses at the gene ends were 4 bases for V and 4 bases for J; bases not matched to a gene: 4. The CDR3 sequence is 16 residues long. CDR1 is GITISATS and CDR2 is ISYDGTV in the germline V gene (reference sequence). The CDR3 reads CALWELQELGKKIKVF. CDR3 nucleotide sequence: TGTGCCTTGTGGGAACTCCAAGAGTTGGGCAAAAAAATCAAGGTATTT.

V and J are TRGV4 and TRGJP1. TCRdb is silent on the J gene; assignment here came from matching the DNA to germline. The CDR3 runs to 14 residues. Germline V gene lookup returns CDR1 EGSTGY and CDR2 YDSYTSSV. Unmatched junction bases numbered 17, after V lost 9 bases and J lost 10 bases. The CDR3 here is CATHGGVGFWFKIF. Here the CDR3 DNA reads TGTGCCACCCATGGCGGGGTTGGATTTTGGTTCAAGATATTT.

In this sample, this clone turned up a few times. V gene TRGV9 combines with J gene TRGJP. The J gene was not available in TCRdb and was assigned here by matching the DNA to germline segments. Germline V gene sequence: CDR1 GITISATS, CDR2 ISYDGTV (reference sequence). The J segment lost 7 bases and the V segment lost 2 bases, leaving 8 bases of the junction unmatched. The CDR3 sequence is 17 residues long. The CDR3 nucleotides read TGTGCCTTGTGGGAGGCGGGGAGGGAGTTGGGCAAAAAAATCAAGGTATTT. It is translated as CALWEAGRELGKKIKVF.

This clone came up a few times. Other nucleotide sequences in the sample specify the same CDR3. The V call is TRGV9, the J call TRGJP. Here the J gene came from matching the DNA to germline, since TCRdb omits it. CDR1 and CDR2 from the germline V gene are GITISATS and ISYDGTV (reference sequence). The CDR3 is 15 residues long. V lost 1 base, J lost 7 bases, and 1 base stayed unmatched. In DNA, the CDR3 is TGTGCCTTGTGGGAGGTCGAGTTGGGCAAAAAAATCAAGGTATTT. Translation gives CALWEVELGKKIKVF.

This clone was seen only a few times. V and J are TRGV5 and TRGJP1. TCRdb does not report a J gene; here it was assigned by matching the DNA to germline references. The V segment lost 0 bases and the J segment 6 bases; nucleotides outside the gene matches: 10. Germline V gene lookup returns CDR1 VINAFY and CDR2 YDVSNSKD. The CDR3 covers 16 residues. The CDR3 nucleotides read TGTGCCACCTGGGACAGGCGGGGACGGGCTGGTTGGTTCAAGATATTT. Its protein product is CATWDRRGRAGWFKIF.